This entry lists 17 T cell receptor beta chains sequenced from one sample in a study of blood T cell repertoires in COVID-19. Assay: immunoSEQ multiplex PCR; the TCRdb copy retains only in-frame clones and omits some. Among over 200,000 clones listed, about nine tenths were seen once. Sequenced input: PBMCs or T cells enriched from blood (not recorded which). Receptors originate from a woman between 50 and 59 years old in a cohort exposed to, infected with or recovered from COVID-19 (not recorded which).

This chain uses TRBV24-1 with TRBJ1-1, with D perhaps matching TRBD1 (6 bases). Trimming took 8 bases from V and 12 from J, leaving 15 bases between them. CDR1 and CDR2 from the germline V gene are KGHDR and SFDVKD. The CDR3 is 11 amino acids. The CDR3 loop reads CATNRAPDSFF. CDR3 DNA sequence: TGTGCCACCAACAGGGCGCCGGATTCTTTCTTT.

The gene calls are TRBV28 and TRBJ1-2; 10 nucleotides align to TRBD1. The CDR3 runs 13 residues. The ends lost 10 bases at V and 5 bases at J; junction bases unmatched: 7. Germline V gene sequence: CDR1 MDHEN, CDR2 SYDVKM. The CDR3 sequence: CAIQTGGDYGYTF. In DNA form, the CDR3 reads TGTGCCATCCAGACAGGGGGCGATTATGGCTACACCTTC.

The J gene is TRBJ2-2, the V gene TRBV13; TRBD2 is a possible D gene (5 bases). The length of the CDR3 is 14 residues. Germline V CDR1 and CDR2: PRHDT, FYEKMQ (reference sequence). The germline V and J ends were trimmed by 8 bases and 6 bases, with 16 bases remaining between them. CDR3 nucleotides: TGTGCCAGCCTCTCCCGGGGATTCTCCGGGGAGCTGTTTTTT. Residues: CASLSRGFSGELFF. Full variable domain (outside the CDR3, taken from reference TRBV13 and TRBJ2-2): AAGVIQSPRHLIKEKRETATLKCYPIPRHDTVYWYQQGPGQDPQFLISFYEKMQSDKGSIPDRFSAQQFSDYHSELNMSSLELGDSALYFCASLSRGFSGELFFGEGSRLTVL.

The chain is built from TRBV28 and TRBJ2-7; D is possibly TRBD1 (5 bases). The ends were cut back, 3 bases at V and 5 bases at J, with 8 bases in the middle. This CDR3 contains 12 residues. In germline, CDR1 is MDHEN, CDR2 SYDVKM. CDR3 DNA: TGTGCCAGCAGTTTCTCAGGGAACGAGCAGTACTTC. Protein sequence: CASSFSGNEQYF.

This clone has more than one count but fewer than ten. CDR3 bases: TGTGCCAGCAGTTTAGACAGGGGATATGGCTACACCTTC. Amino acids: CASSLDRGYGYTF. This rearrangement joins TRBV27 to TRBJ1-2; 8 bases match TRBD1. CDR1 and CDR2 from the germline V gene are MNHEY and SMNVEV (reference sequence). This CDR3 has 13 amino acids. J gave up 5 bases and V 2 bases, and 1 base lay outside the gene matches.

The rearrangement links TRBV19 to TRBJ2-5; D gene uncertain. The length of the CDR3 is 13 residues. The V gene lost 5 bases and the J gene lost 4 bases, with 11 bases spanning the gap. Germline V CDR1 and CDR2: LNHDA, SQIVND (reference sequence). CDR3 in amino acids: CASSVTPVETQYF. The CDR3 DNA reads TGTGCCAGTAGTGTTACCCCGGTAGAGACCCAGTACTTC.

The gene calls are TRBV6-5 and TRBJ1-3; the D gene is possibly TRBD1 (6 bases). Looked up from germline, CDR1 is MNHEY and CDR2 is SVGAGI. The germline V and J ends were trimmed by 7 bases and 1 base, with 14 bases remaining between them. CDR3 length: 15 amino acids. The CDR3 is CASTIDRQSGNTIYF. In DNA, the CDR3 is TGTGCCAGCACTATCGACAGGCAATCTGGAAACACCATATATTTT.

The J gene is TRBJ2-3, the V gene TRBV4-2; D perhaps matches TRBD1 (6 bases). Trimming took off 0 bases at V and 6 bases at J, with 16 bases between the two ends. CDR3 length: 16 residues. Germline-derived CDR1 and CDR2 are LGHNA and YNFKEQ. The CDR3 sequence is CASSQDGPGEIDTQYF. The CDR3 bases are TGTGCCAGCAGCCAAGATGGGCCAGGGGAAATCGATACGCAGTATTTT.

The chain recombines TRBV19 with TRBJ1-2, with 8 bases identical to TRBD1. V lost 3 bases and J lost 6; bases outside the gene matches: 9. Germline-derived CDR1 and CDR2 are LNHDA and SQIVND (reference sequence). The length of the CDR3 is 15 residues. The CDR3 sequence is CASSMRDRTGDGYTF. The CDR3 DNA is TGTGCCAGTAGTATGCGGGACAGGACGGGAGATGGCTACACCTTC.

A few counts support this clone. Other nucleotide sequences from this sample produce the same CDR3. The chain recombines TRBV7-2 with TRBJ1-1; 7 bases agree with TRBD1. V lost 6 bases to trimming and J lost 2 bases; unmatched junction nucleotides: 6. Germline V gene data show CDR1 as SGHTA and CDR2 as FQGNSA. CDR3 length: 14 residues. The CDR3 loop reads CASSFGTANTEAFF. The DNA of the CDR3 is TGTGCCAGCAGTTTCGGGACAGCAAACACTGAAGCTTTCTTT.

The chain is built from TRBV7-9 and TRBJ2-7, with TRBD1 matching 8 bases. The CDR3 has 15 residues. Per the germline V gene, CDR1 is SEHNR and CDR2 is FQNEAQ (reference sequence). V dropped 5 bases and J dropped 3; count of bases not matched to a gene: 9. The CDR3 protein is CASSRQGDRLYEQYF. The CDR3 DNA sequence: TGTGCCAGCAGCCGACAAGGGGACAGGCTCTACGAGCAGTACTTC.

The chain couples TRBV19 to TRBJ1-2, with TRBD1 matching 9 bases. J lost 6 bases, V lost 3 bases, and 11 bases had no gene match. CDR3 size: 16 residues. The germline CDR1 and CDR2 sequences are LNHDA and SQIVND (reference sequence). CDR3 DNA sequence: TGTGCCAGTAGTATGGGGGACAGGGAGCTCTACCATGGCTACACCTTC. Residues: CASSMGDRELYHGYTF.

V is TRBV19 and J is TRBJ1-2, with 7 bases fitting TRBD1. CDR1 is LNHDA and CDR2 is SQIVND in the germline V gene (reference sequence). The junction had 9 bases not matched to a gene; V was cut back by 5 bases and J by 3 bases. CDR3 length equals 15 residues. CDR3 sequence reads: CASSARQGLDYGYTF. The CDR3 region has the DNA TGTGCCAGTAGTGCACGACAGGGATTGGACTATGGCTACACCTTC.

V and J are TRBV24-1 and TRBJ1-5; no firm D call. Trimming shortened V by 4 bases and J by 4 bases, and 13 bases separated the two germline ends. This CDR3 is built from 15 residues. Per germline, CDR1 KGHDR and CDR2 SFDVKD. CDR3 residues: CATSEGGYRNQPQHF. The CDR3, as DNA: TGTGCCACCAGTGAAGGAGGGTATAGGAATCAGCCCCAGCATTTT.

The J gene is TRBJ1-3, the V gene TRBV9; D unclear. Germline V gene data show CDR1 as SGDLS and CDR2 as YYNGEE. Trimming removed 4 bases from V and 0 bases from J, with 11 bases in between. The CDR3 sequence is 15 residues long. CDR3 sequence: CASSYTDSSGNTIYF. CDR3 nucleotide sequence: TGTGCCAGCAGCTACACAGATAGCTCTGGAAACACCATATATTTT. The full variable domain, its missing parts supplied by reference TRBV9 and TRBJ1-3, is DSGVTQTPKHLITATGQRVTLRCSPRSGDLSVYWYQQSLDQGLQFLIQYYNGEERAKGNILERFSAQQFPDLHSELNLSSLELGDSALYFCASSYTDSSGNTIYFGEGSWLTVV.

The table lists this clone with a count of one. The V call is TRBV3-1 (or the pseudogene TRBV3-2), the J call TRBJ1-3; D is uncertain. The germline gives CDR1 LGHDT, CDR2 YNNKEL (reference sequence). This CDR3 spans 16 amino acids. V was trimmed by 0 bases and J by 2 bases, leaving 11 bases between them. The CDR3 spells CASSQDSGSPGNTIYF. In DNA form, the CDR3 reads TGTGCCAGCAGCCAAGATTCCGGGTCCCCTGGAAACACCATATATTTT.

The rearrangement uses TRBV19 and TRBJ1-2; D call uncertain. The germline CDR1 and CDR2 sequences are LNHDA and SQIVND (reference sequence). V shed 7 bases and J shed 4 bases, with 16 bases lying between them. The CDR3 is 14 amino acids. CDR3 in DNA: TGTGCCAGTATTCCTTGGAGTGACCTCTATGGCTACACCTTC. This codes for CASIPWSDLYGYTF. The variable domain in full, completed from reference TRBV19 and TRBJ1-2, reads DGGITQSPKYLFRKEGQNVTLSCEQNLNHDAMYWYRQDPGQGLRLIYYSQIVNDFQKGDIAEGYSVSREKKESFPLTVTSAQKNPTAFYLCASIPWSDLYGYTFGSGTRLTVV.